Shown below are 10 T cell receptor beta chains from a single sample sequenced in a study of spatial heterogeneity in lung cancer. Study results and limitations: Expanded alpha and beta TCR counts within tumors tracked tumor mutation counts.

TCRdb passed the 5' RACE reads through MiXCR, listing each CDR3 protein once. Among fewer than 20,000 distinct CDR3 sequences listed, 7% to 7.5% were seen once. Time point denoted: sample taken at primary tumor resection. These receptors are not linked to any known antigen. This sample comprised lung tumor tissue, obtained at surgery. Receptor source: a female donor with early-stage non-small cell lung cancer.

The rearrangement links TRBV5-6 to TRBJ2-7, with 9 bases matching TRBD2. Germline V gives CDR1 SGHDT, CDR2 YYEEEE. The CDR3 is made up of 13 amino acids. Trimming took 0 bases from V and 7 from J; bases not matched to a gene: 2. In DNA, the CDR3 is TGTGCCAGCAGCTTGGCCCTAGCGGGAGAGCAGTACTTC. This encodes CASSLALAGEQYF.

This clonotype has ten or more counts. V gene TRBV6-1 combines with J gene TRBJ1-4; TRBD1 matches at 7 bases. Germline V gives CDR1 MNHNS, CDR2 SASEGT. The trim removed 5 bases at V and 9 bases at J, leaving 12 bases unmatched. CDR3 length equals 15 residues. The CDR3 DNA sequence: TGTGCCAGCAGTCCGGGCGGGGCAGGGGGAAAAAAACTGTTTTTT. Translation gives CASSPGGAGGKKLFF.

This clonotype has a count of ten or more. This chain joins TRBV6-1 and TRBJ2-7; tentative D call: TRBD1 (5 bases). Germline CDR1 and CDR2: MNHNS and SASEGT. The CDR3 consists of 15 residues. V was cut by 6 bases and J by 7 bases, with 22 bases left in between. Here the CDR3 DNA reads TGTGCCAGCAGAATGGATGGGGCCCCTCTTGGAGAGCAGTACTTC. Translation gives CASRMDGAPLGEQYF.

This clonotype was seen more than once but under ten times. J is TRBJ1-2 and V is TRBV3-1; D remains ambiguous. Germline CDR1 and CDR2: LGHDT and YNNKEL (reference sequence). The ends were cut back, 1 base at V and 3 bases at J, with 15 bases in the middle. The CDR3 loop spans 16 amino acids. The CDR3 DNA sequence: TGTGCCAGCAGCCAAGGTTCACCGACTCGGGACTATGGCTACACCTTC. Protein product: CASSQGSPTRDYGYTF.

In this sample, this clonotype is hyperexpanded. This rearrangement joins TRBV5-1 to TRBJ1-1; 8 positions match TRBD1. CDR1 and CDR2 (germline): SGHRS, YFSETQ. This CDR3 is built from 15 residues. The V segment lost 0 bases and the J segment 5 bases; nucleotides outside the gene matches: 6. The DNA of the CDR3 is TGCGCCAGCAGCTTGGGAACAGGGGGGATGACTGAAGCTTTCTTT. Translated: CASSLGTGGMTEAFF.

This clonotype was seen ten or more times. The chain carries TRBV20-1 and TRBJ2-1; TRBD2 matches at 12 bases. The length of the CDR3 is 18 residues. Germline CDR1 and CDR2: DFQATT and SNEGSKA (reference sequence). The junction had 12 bases not matched to a gene; V was cut back by 0 bases and J by 6 bases. CDR3 protein: CSARDLGRPSGGANEQFF. The CDR3 DNA reads TGCAGTGCTAGAGATCTCGGACGACCTAGCGGGGGGGCCAATGAGCAGTTCTTC.

This clonotype was seen at least ten times. The V gene is TRBV5-1, the J gene TRBJ1-2; tentatively, D is TRBD1 (5 bases). The germline gives CDR1 SGHRS, CDR2 YFSETQ. This CDR3 region has 15 residues. V shed 0 bases and J shed 6 bases, with 15 bases lying between them. The CDR3 DNA is TGCGCCAGCAGCTTGGATGTCCCAGGGAGTGATGGCTACACCTTC. This gives the protein CASSLDVPGSDGYTF.

The CDR3 DNA is TGTGCCAGCAGTTTGAGGGGACAGGAGACGAACACTGAAGCTTTCTTT. Its translation is CASSLRGQETNTEAFF. The V and J genes are TRBV27 and TRBJ1-1; 8 nucleotides line up with TRBD1. Germline V lookup: CDR1 MNHEY, CDR2 SMNVEV (reference sequence). The CDR3 length is 16 residues. Trimming removed 3 bases from V and 1 base from J; junction bases left unmatched: 7.

This clonotype was seen ten or more times. The chain combines TRBV2 with TRBJ1-1; D may be TRBD1 (5 bases). Germline CDR1 SNHLY, CDR2 FYNNEI. Trimming shortened V by 5 bases and J by 3 bases, and 10 bases separated the two germline ends. The CDR3 has 13 amino acids. The CDR3 reads CASSSDRHTEAFF. The CDR3 DNA reads as TGTGCCAGCAGTTCTGACAGACACACTGAAGCTTTCTTT. Complete variable domain (other parts from reference TRBV2 and TRBJ1-1): EPEVTQTPSHQVTQMGQEVILRCVPISNHLYFYWYRQILGQKVEFLVSFYNNEISEKSEIFDDQFSVERPDGSNFTLKIRSTKLEDSAMYFCASSSDRHTEAFFGQGTRLTVV.

The rearrangement uses TRBV2 and TRBJ1-2, with 9 bases matching TRBD1. The V gene's germline CDR1 is SNHLY and CDR2 FYNNEI. V lost 6 bases to trimming and J lost 7 bases; unmatched junction nucleotides: 6. There are 13 residues in the CDR3. The CDR3 DNA sequence: TGTGCCAGCAGCCGGGACAGGGTGTCTGGCTACACCTTC. This gives the protein CASSRDRVSGYTF.